The present entry profiles one T cell receptor beta chain with its context. Data came from immunoSEQ multiplex PCR; TCRdb stores just in-frame clones and leaves some out. The sample lists approximately 320,000 clones, roughly nine tenths occurring once. This entry is derived from a study of blood T cell repertoires in COVID-19. Individuals drawn from about 26 US areas were roughly 18 to 100 years old. Participant reports of clinical history set cohort assignment. Recovered status in Cohort 3 required two negative PCRs, clearance, or symptom resolution. Sequencing used PBMCs or T cells enriched from blood (not recorded which). The sequence derives from a man aged 60 to 75 who had recovered from COVID-19.

The CDR3 nucleotides are TGTGCCAGCAGCCCCCGGGGGGCCGTCTACGAGCAGTACTTC. It codes for CASSPRGAVYEQYF. The chain has TRBV7-6 and TRBJ2-7; possible D gene TRBD2, 7 bases. V was shortened by 5 bases and J by 3 bases, with 14 bases between the two germline ends. The CDR3 runs 14 residues. CDR1 SGHVS and CDR2 FNYEAQ come from the germline V gene.